This TCR beta chain appears in the sequencing data of a study of T cells in Graves' hyperthyroidism and ophthalmopathy. Overall study results and limits: The model's output predicted ophthalmopathy at a median of about 6.5 months prior to onset.

Germline V gene sequence: CDR1 DFQATT, CDR2 SNEGSKA (reference sequence). V was pared by 6 bases and J by 4 bases, with 10 bases of the junction left unmatched. The CDR3 has 14 amino acids. Turning to this clonotype: No antigen is known for it.

The investigators amplified TCR beta CDR3 regions from RNA transcripts. Initially, a first-round RT-PCR of the TCR CDR3 employed the HTBI primer set. Each CDR3 protein gets one entry after TCRdb re-called the multiplex PCR reads with MiXCR. The sample contains around 500,000 distinct CDR3 sequences, about 16% of which appear only once. This sample holds PBMCs from roughly 10 ml fresh peripheral blood. The chain recombines TRBV20-1 with TRBJ2-3, with TRBD1 identical over 7 bases. The receptor was derived from a woman aged 25 to 39 with Graves' ophthalmopathy. Source material: blood. CDR3 nucleotide sequence: TGCAGTGCAAGGGACAGTTTTTTGTCAGATACGCAGTATTTT. Its protein is CSARDSFLSDTQYF.